One T cell receptor (beta chain) is described in this entry. With 3 bases removed from V and 2 bases from J, the gap between germline ends came to 7 bases. Germline-derived CDR1 and CDR2 are SNHLY and FYNNEI. The CDR3 totals 13 residues. This sample was included in a study of blood T cell repertoires in COVID-19. Profiled with immunoSEQ multiplex PCR; TCRdb holds only in-frame clones, not every one. The sample has around 190,000 clones, approximately 80% seen once. The TCR originated in a man in his forties or fifties who had recovered from COVID-19. The sample comprised PBMCs or T cells enriched from blood (not recorded which). This chain connects TRBV2 to TRBJ1-2; D is uncertain. The DNA for the CDR3 is TGTGCCAGCAGTGATCCAAAAAACTATGGCTACACCTTC. As protein: CASSDPKNYGYTF.